This T cell receptor (beta chain) was recorded in a study of cytomegalovirus exposure and HLA in healthy donors. The germline V gene encodes CDR1 MGHRA and CDR2 YSYEKL. V shed 0 bases and J shed 6 bases, with 12 bases lying between them. The CDR3 spans 15 residues. Primers: 60 Vbeta forward and 13 Jbeta reverse. TCRdb keeps only in-frame clones here, not all; method: immunoSEQ multiplex PCR. This sample has 90,000 to 150,000 clones, with approximately 81% found just once. The source material was PBMCs. This chain connects TRBV4-1 to TRBJ1-5; D perhaps matches TRBD1 (5 bases). The sequence was obtained from a woman aged 40 to 55 in good health and CMV-seronegative. The CDR3: CASSQDGARVQPQHF. The CDR3 bases are TGCGCCAGCAGCCAAGATGGAGCCAGGGTTCAGCCCCAGCATTTT.